Given below is one TCR beta chain in context. Participant-reported clinical history was the basis for cohort assignment. Recovered status applied to Cohort 3 donors who had two consecutive negative PCRs. It also applied to those with clearance or with symptom resolution. The sample belongs to a study of blood T cell repertoires in COVID-19. Study background: COVID-19 samples collected from the United States, Italy and Spain covered acute and convalescent phases.

Original processing methods: Estimated nucleated cell counts came from reference gene primer amplification. Clones were sequenced by immunoSEQ multiplex PCR, and TCRdb holds only the in-frame ones, with some missing. V and J calls and clone size follow that table, whereas D and trimming were derived from the DNA. The repertoire holds 200,000 or so clones, 87% seen once, with approximately 10% in the top ten. Germline trimming cut 4 bases from V and 1 base from J; bases unmatched to any gene: 12. The CDR3 covers 17 residues. CDR1 and CDR2 from the germline V gene are SGHRS and YFSETQ. The sequencing sample was made of PBMCs or T cells enriched from blood (not recorded which). V is TRBV5-1 and J is TRBJ2-3, with TRBD1 identical over 7 bases. This clonotype was obtained from a man younger than 45 who had recovered from COVID-19. The CDR3 sequence is CASSPVTQGLGTDTQYF. The CDR3 DNA is TGCGCCAGCAGCCCAGTAACACAGGGGCTAGGCACAGATACGCAGTATTTT.